The rows below give T cell receptor beta chains drawn from one sample of a study of blood T cell repertoires in COVID-19. The data were produced by immunoSEQ multiplex PCR, yet TCRdb's version contains in-frame clones alone and is incomplete. The sample has 200,000 to 250,000 clones, 75% to 85% seen once. Specimen: peripheral blood. These receptor sequences come from a woman between 50 and 59 years old with acute or convalescent COVID-19. The CDR3 runs from the conserved cysteine through the conserved F or W.

V gene	J gene	CDR3 protein
TRBV30	TRBJ1-6	CAWSWTGGYSPLHF
TRBV5-1	TRBJ1-1	CASSLGGPYTEAFF
TRBV18	TRBJ1-5	CASSSGGASQPQHF
TRBV24-1	TRBJ2-7	CATSDPGTGSSYEQYF
TRBV19	TRBJ2-5	CASSIGGGGSGETQYF
TRBV28	TRBJ1-1	CASSLDTKNGNTEAFF
TRBV19	TRBJ1-6	CASARTGAASNSPLHF
TRBV19	TRBJ2-2	CASKRGNTGELFF
TRBV19	TRBJ1-5	CASSIPGSPQHF
TRBV19	TRBJ1-1	CASTATGLNTEAFF
TRBV27	TRBJ2-1	CASSLFRVNYNEQFF
TRBV19	TRBJ2-7	CATGLAGSYEQYF
TRBV27	TRBJ2-7	CASSLKGGREQYF
TRBV6-6	TRBJ2-7	CASSYKEGASYEQYF
TRBV29-1	TRBJ2-4	CSVEKGGLQYF
TRBV24-1	TRBJ2-2	CATSEQYGGAGELFF
TRBV5-5	TRBJ1-1	CASSLGGQEVLAFF
TRBV10-3	TRBJ1-6	CAIWDNYNSPLHF
TRBV19	TRBJ2-7	CATIETTGTGYEQYF
TRBV6-7	TRBJ2-5	CASTSEGLAGRHETYQETQYF
TRBV7-2	TRBJ2-3	CASSLGPTSGFTDTQYF
TRBV7-9	TRBJ1-1	CASSFRQGTEAFF
TRBV3-1/TRBV3-2	TRBJ2-1	CASSQDLSSSYEQFF
TRBV28	TRBJ2-7	CASSPTGPGTNYEQYF
TRBV29-1	TRBJ2-1	CSVDNQGTYNEQFF
TRBV7-2	TRBJ1-1	CASSSQGVNTEAFF
TRBV2	TRBJ1-5	CASSLTGQGNQPQHF
TRBV30	TRBJ1-1	CAWSKQGKTEAFF
TRBV30	TRBJ1-4	CAWSRDSREKLFF
TRBV30	TRBJ1-2	CAWSLAGNYGYTF
TRBV6-6	TRBJ2-7	CASSYSPVEGWEQYF